The rows below give T cell receptor beta chains drawn from one sample of a study of blood T cell repertoires in COVID-19. Produced via immunoSEQ multiplex PCR; TCRdb's table is partial and in-frame only. Of around 190,000 clones in the sample, roughly 76% were seen once. The source material was peripheral blood. The origin of the receptors is a woman in her 50s with active or convalescent COVID-19. The CDR3 runs from the conserved cysteine through the conserved F or W. A D gene is named only where the DNA matches it firmly. Expanded clones are given a class, and other clones once, few, many or no size at all.

>.|TRBV12-3/TRBV12-4|TRBJ2-3|.
TGTGCCAGCAGACTAGGCAGCACAGATACGCAGTATTTT
CASRLGSTDTQYF
>TRBD1|TRBV6-6|TRBJ1-5|.
TGTGCCAGCAGTTACTCGGCGGCAGGGGGCAGTCAGCCCCAGCATTTT
CASSYSAAGGSQPQHF
>.|TRBV18|TRBJ1-2|few
TGTGCCAGCTCACCACGCAGACAGAACGATGGCTACACCTTC
CASSPRRQNDGYTF
>.|TRBV6-2/TRBV6-3|TRBJ2-3|.
TGTGCCAGCAGTGCGGGGTTAGATACGCAGTATTTT
CASSAGLDTQYF
>TRBD1|TRBV12-5|TRBJ1-1|.
TGTGCTAGTGGTTTGGTCATAGGACAGGGTTATATGAACACTGAAGCTTTCTTT
CASGLVIGQGYMNTEAFF
>.|TRBV6-5|TRBJ2-4|.
TGTGCCAGCAGTTCCCGGCAGGGTCTAAACATTCAGTACTTC
CASSSRQGLNIQYF
>.|TRBV19|TRBJ1-2|.
TGTGCCAGTAGTTCGATGACAGGCGTCTATGGCTACACCTTC
CASSSMTGVYGYTF
>TRBD2|TRBV5-1|TRBJ2-1|.
TGCGCCAGCAGCGATGGACTAGCGGGAGTGGGTGAGCAGTTCTTC
CASSDGLAGVGEQFF
>TRBD1|TRBV28|TRBJ2-7|.
TGTGCCAGCAGTTTCACCGACAGGGGGCGCGAGCAGTACTTC
CASSFTDRGREQYF
>TRBD2|TRBV28|TRBJ2-1|.
TGTGCCAGCAGTTTACGTAACGGGAGGGGTCCCAATGAGCAGTTCTTC
CASSLRNGRGPNEQFF
>TRBD1|TRBV30|TRBJ1-1|.
TGTGCCTGGAGTTTACAGGGGTCAGCTTTCTTT
CAWSLQGSAFF
>TRBD1|TRBV29-1|TRBJ1-6|.
TGCAGCGTTCGGGACAGGGGCAATTCACCCCTCCACTTT
CSVRDRGNSPLHF
>.|TRBV7-2|TRBJ1-6|.
TGTGCCAGCAGCCCGAGCAGGGGATTTCACTCACCCCTCCACTTT
CASSPSRGFHSPLHF
>TRBD1|TRBV6-5|TRBJ2-3|.
TGTGCCAGCAGTTACACCTACAGGGGAGATACGCAGTATTTT
CASSYTYRGDTQYF
>.|TRBV15|TRBJ1-2|.
TGTGCCACCAGCAGAGGCAGGGGCTATGGCTACACCTTC
CATSRGRGYGYTF
>TRBD1|TRBV7-9|TRBJ2-7|.
TGTGCCAGCTCCGGGACAGGGGGCCCTCCCTACGAGCAGTACTTC
CASSGTGGPPYEQYF
>.|TRBV6-4|TRBJ1-5|few
TGTGCCAGCAGCCCTCCCCTGCGGCCTTATAGCAATCAGCCCCAGCATTTT
CASSPPLRPYSNQPQHF
>.|TRBV18|TRBJ2-5|.
TGTGCCAGCTCACGAACTTCAGGAGAGACCCAGTACTTC
CASSRTSGETQYF
>.|TRBV28|TRBJ2-7|.
TGTGCCAGCAGTTTCCCTCCTCTCTACGAGCAGTACTTC
CASSFPPLYEQYF
>.|TRBV10-3|TRBJ1-5|many
TGTGCCATCAGTGAACAGGAGAATCAGCCCCAGCATTTT
CAISEQENQPQHF
>TRBD1|TRBV28|TRBJ2-1|.
TGTGCCAGCAGCCCGAGGACAGGGGGAAACAATGAGCAGTTCTTC
CASSPRTGGNNEQFF
>.|TRBV7-2|TRBJ1-2|.
TGTGCCAGCAGCTTAGTAGGGATTAAGGGAGGGGGCTACACCTTC
CASSLVGIKGGGYTF